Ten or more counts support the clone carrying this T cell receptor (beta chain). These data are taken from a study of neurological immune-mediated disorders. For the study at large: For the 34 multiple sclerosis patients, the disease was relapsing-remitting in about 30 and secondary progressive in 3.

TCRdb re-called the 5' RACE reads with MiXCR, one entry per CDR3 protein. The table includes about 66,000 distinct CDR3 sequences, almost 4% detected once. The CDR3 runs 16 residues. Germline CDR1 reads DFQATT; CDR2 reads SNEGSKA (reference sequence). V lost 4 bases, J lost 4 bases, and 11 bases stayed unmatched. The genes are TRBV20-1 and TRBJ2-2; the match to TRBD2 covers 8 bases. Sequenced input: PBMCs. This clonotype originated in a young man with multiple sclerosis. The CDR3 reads CSAIHTGGAGTGELFF. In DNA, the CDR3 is TGCAGTGCTATACATACCGGGGGGGCGGGCACCGGGGAGCTGTTTTTT.